The 21 T cell receptor beta chains below were found in one sample sequenced in a study of T cells in Graves' hyperthyroidism and ophthalmopathy. RNA transcripts provided the source from which TCR beta CDR3 regions were amplified. HTBI primers were the set used in a first-round RT-PCR of the TCR CDR3. TCRdb fed the multiplex PCR reads into MiXCR, producing one record per CDR3 protein. The sample includes some 510,000 distinct CDR3 sequences, 20% of them seen just once. The sample was blood. The receptors come from a man aged 18 to 29 with Graves' hyperthyroidism.

This clonotype was seen more than once but under ten times. The chain combines TRBV2 with TRBJ2-7, with D perhaps matching TRBD1 (6 bases). V shed 0 bases and J shed 2 bases, with 20 bases lying between them. Per germline, CDR1 SNHLY and CDR2 FYNNEI. CDR3 size: 18 residues. The CDR3 sequence: CASSEAPPGAATPYEQYF. The CDR3 DNA reads as TGTGCCAGCAGTGAAGCGCCGCCAGGGGCAGCCACGCCCTACGAGCAGTACTTC.

This clonotype was seen repeatedly, ten times or more. The V and J genes are TRBV12-3 or TRBV12-4 and TRBJ1-6; no clear D. V was trimmed by 3 bases and J by 7 bases, leaving 22 bases between them. The CDR3 consists of 18 residues. The DNA of the CDR3 is TGTGCCAGCAGTTTGTCTGGGTCGCGGCCCCGACCGAATTCACCCCTCCACTTT. As protein: CASSLSGSRPRPNSPLHF.

This clonotype was counted between two and nine times. The J gene is TRBJ1-5, the V gene TRBV28; 9 bases align to TRBD1. This CDR3 has 17 amino acids. Germline trimming cut 6 bases from V and 4 bases from J; bases unmatched to any gene: 13. The V gene's germline CDR1 is MDHEN and CDR2 SYDVKM. The CDR3 region has the DNA TGTGCCAGCAGGCGGACAGGGGTACGTAGGGGTAATCAGCCCCAGCATTTT. It is translated as CASRRTGVRRGNQPQHF.

This clonotype has at least ten counts. CDR3 nucleotides: TGTGCCAGCAGTCTACACACAGGGGTGGGCAATCAGCCCCAGCATTTT. This sequence encodes CASSLHTGVGNQPQHF. This chain links TRBV28 with TRBJ1-5; TRBD1 matches at 7 bases. The CDR3 consists of 16 residues. The V gene end was trimmed by 5 bases and the J gene end by 2 bases; junction bases not matched to a gene: 9. CDR1 is MDHEN, CDR2 SYDVKM, per germline.

The chain couples TRBV29-1 to TRBJ1-2; D might be TRBD1 (5 bases). Germline loops: CDR1 SQVTM, CDR2 ANQGSEA. Between the trimmed V and J ends, which lost 0 bases and 7 bases, there was a span of 18 bases. There are 15 residues in the CDR3. The CDR3 DNA sequence: TGCAGCGTTGAAGATGGACCGGGGCGCTGGGGTGGCTACACCTTC. Translating gives CSVEDGPGRWGGYTF.

The V and J genes are TRBV28 and TRBJ2-7, with 8 nucleotides matching TRBD2. This CDR3 comprises 16 residues. CDR1 and CDR2 (germline): MDHEN, SYDVKM. V lost 3 bases, J lost 7 bases, and 14 bases stayed unmatched. The CDR3 sequence is CASSFSATGLGFEQYF. The CDR3 nucleotides read TGTGCCAGCAGTTTCTCCGCGACGGGACTAGGGTTTGAGCAGTACTTC.

The genes are TRBV29-1 and TRBJ2-7, with 10 bases matching TRBD1. This CDR3 is 13 amino acids long. The V segment lost 5 bases and the J segment 0 bases; nucleotides outside the gene matches: 1. Per germline, CDR1 SQVTM and CDR2 ANQGSEA. This CDR3 is CSVRQGASYEQYF. The CDR3 DNA reads as TGCAGCGTTAGACAGGGGGCCTCCTACGAGCAGTACTTC.

This clonotype was detected only a few times. J is TRBJ1-5 and V is TRBV6-1; D is possibly TRBD1 (5 bases). Between the trimmed V and J ends, which lost 2 bases and 0 bases, there was a span of 8 bases. Germline CDR1 and CDR2: MNHNS and SASEGT. The CDR3 is 15 residues long. The CDR3 region is CASSELGPSNQPQHF. The DNA of the CDR3 is TGTGCCAGCAGTGAATTGGGACCTAGCAATCAGCCCCAGCATTTT.

V and J are TRBV28 and TRBJ2-5, with D possibly called TRBD1 or TRBD2 (5 bases each). The CDR3 is 14 amino acids. With 4 bases removed from V and 6 bases from J, the gap between germline ends came to 15 bases. CDR1 is MDHEN and CDR2 is SYDVKM in the germline V gene. The CDR3 region is CASSSGPSFQTQYF. CDR3 DNA sequence: TGTGCCAGCAGTTCGGGGCCGAGTTTTCAGACCCAGTACTTC.

The V gene is TRBV5-4, the J gene TRBJ1-1; possibly TRBD1 for D (5 bases). Trimming removed 3 bases at V and 5 bases at J, with 17 bases between. Per germline, CDR1 SGHNT and CDR2 YYREEE (reference sequence). This CDR3 is 15 amino acids long. CDR3: CASSSSGGTWTEAFF. The DNA of the CDR3 is TGTGCCAGCAGCTCGTCGGGGGGGACGTGGACTGAAGCTTTCTTT. Full variable domain (missing parts from reference TRBV5-4 and TRBJ1-1): ETGVTQSPTHLIKTRGQQVTLRCSSQSGHNTVSWYQQALGQGPQFIFQYYREEENGRGNFPPRFSGLQFPNYSSELNVNALELDDSALYLCASSSSGGTWTEAFFGQGTRLTVV.

This clonotype was found many times. The chain uses TRBV15 and TRBJ1-2, with D possibly TRBD1 on 6 matching bases. The CDR3 extends over 15 amino acids. The germline gives CDR1 LNHNV, CDR2 YYDKDF (reference sequence). The V gene lost 3 bases and the J gene lost 1 base, with 12 bases spanning the gap. The CDR3, as DNA: TGTGCCACCAGCAGCGACAGGTCGGTTAACTATGGCTACACCTTC. This sequence encodes CATSSDRSVNYGYTF.

This clonotype has more than one count but fewer than ten. This chain joins TRBV10-3 and TRBJ2-7; TRBD1 or TRBD2 may be the D gene (5 bases each). This CDR3 has 19 residues. Germline-derived CDR1 and CDR2 are ENHRY and SYGVKD. Trimming cost V 4 bases and J 3 bases, with 28 bases left between them. This chain's CDR3 is CAISGTEPDKVGVNYEQYF. CDR3 nucleotide sequence: TGTGCCATCAGTGGCACCGAGCCGGACAAGGTGGGGGTCAACTACGAGCAGTACTTC.

This clonotype was counted ten times or more. V gene TRBV5-8 combines with J gene TRBJ2-5, with D perhaps TRBD1 (5 bases). The end of the DNA fits TRBJ2-7 better, so the J call may be wrong. Germline CDR1 reads SGHTS; CDR2 reads YDEGEE. This CDR3 contains 13 residues. In DNA, the CDR3 is TGTGCCAGCAGCTTGGGGGGCCCTCGCGAGCAGTACTTC. Translated: CASSLGGPREQYF.

Concerning this clonotype: This may be a read error, as it is one base from a much larger clone. This rearrangement joins TRBV12-3 or TRBV12-4 to TRBJ1-1, with TRBD1 matching over 7 bases. V was clipped by 5 bases and J by 4 bases; unmatched bases: 7. The CDR3 totals 14 residues. The DNA for the CDR3 is TGTGCCAGCAGTGACCCCGACAGGGCCACTGAAGCTTTCTTT. Its translation: CASSDPDRATEAFF.

This clonotype appeared many times. The chain employs TRBV24-1 and TRBJ2-5; TRBD1 matches 8 bases. There are 15 residues in the CDR3. Germline V gene lookup returns CDR1 KGHDR and CDR2 SFDVKD. V dropped 3 bases and J dropped 5; count of bases not matched to a gene: 7. Written as DNA, the CDR3 is TGTGCCACCAGTGATCCCCAGGGGGCCGGGGAGACCCAGTACTTC. Protein product: CATSDPQGAGETQYF.

The table lists this clonotype with a few counts. J is TRBJ2-7 and V is TRBV15; possible D gene TRBD1, 6 bases. The V and J ends lost 4 bases and 0 bases respectively, with 13 bases between them. Germline loops: CDR1 LNHNV, CDR2 YYDKDF (reference sequence). This CDR3 is 15 amino acids long. CDR3 region: CATSMGHASSYEQYF. As DNA, the CDR3 is TGTGCCACCAGCATGGGACACGCAAGCTCCTACGAGCAGTACTTC.

This clonotype turned up a few times. The rearrangement links TRBV13 to TRBJ1-1; D not resolved. Germline loops: CDR1 PRHDT, CDR2 FYEKMQ (reference sequence). The CDR3 totals 14 residues. V lost 5 bases, J lost 1 base, and 11 bases lay in between. The CDR3 loop is CASSPAGENTEAFF. The CDR3, as DNA: TGTGCCAGCAGCCCTGCCGGGGAGAACACTGAAGCTTTCTTT.

The chain links TRBV2 to TRBJ1-1; perhaps TRBD1 as D (6 bases). Germline V gene lookup returns CDR1 SNHLY and CDR2 FYNNEI. This CDR3 is 13 amino acids long. V was pared by 4 bases and J by 7 bases, with 13 bases between. The CDR3 reads CASSGVGDIEAFF. The DNA for the CDR3 is TGTGCCAGCAGTGGCGTTGGGGACATTGAAGCTTTCTTT.

This clonotype occurred a few times. The J gene is TRBJ2-5, the V gene TRBV5-1, with D unclear. From germline, CDR1 is SGHRS and CDR2 YFSETQ. V was pared by 5 bases and J by 1 base, with 9 bases between. The CDR3 is 13 residues long. The CDR3 reads CASRPLGQETQYF. The CDR3 coding sequence is TGCGCCAGCAGGCCTTTAGGCCAAGAGACCCAGTACTTC.

CDR3 sequence: CASSGTGGHEQYF. DNA for the CDR3: TGTGCCAGCAGTGGGACAGGGGGTCACGAGCAGTACTTC. This chain joins TRBV6-1 and TRBJ2-7; 10 nucleotides match TRBD1. The ends lost 4 bases at V and 5 bases at J; junction bases unmatched: 2. The CDR3 runs 13 residues. Germline loops: CDR1 MNHNS, CDR2 SASEGT.

Comments on this clonotype: Given a much more abundant clone one base away, this may be a read error. V usage is TRBV2 and J usage is TRBJ1-5; 8 positions match TRBD1. CDR1 is SNHLY and CDR2 is FYNNEI in the germline V gene. The CDR3 totals 15 residues. V lost 10 bases, J lost 5 bases, and 13 bases stayed unmatched. The CDR3, as DNA: TGTGCCATCAGCTTCAGCAGGGGGCACGATCAGCCCCAGCATTTT. Translating it yields CAISFSRGHDQPQHF.